A selection of T cell receptor beta chains follows, all from one sample in a study of shared clonotypes between healthy human individuals. The protocol was immunoSEQ multiplex PCR, while the TCRdb copy is restricted to in-frame clones and leaves out a portion. The sample contains a few hundred thousand clones, just over 65% of which appear only once. The material sequenced was memory CD4+ T cells sorted from blood. All receptors derive from a man aged 25 to 40 in good health. Each CDR3 is given with its conserved first and last residue. D genes are given only for firm matches. Rows give clone size only sometimes, using once, few, many, or a class for an expanded clone.

size	V	D	J	CDR3	DNA
NA	TRBV30	NA	TRBJ2-5	CAWAGFGVETQYF	TGTGCCTGGGCAGGGTTTGGGGTGGAGACCCAGTACTTC
NA	TRBV15	NA	TRBJ2-6	CATRAGLSGANVLTF	TGTGCCACCAGAGCAGGCCTCTCTGGGGCCAACGTCCTGACTTTC
NA	TRBV29-1	TRBD2	TRBJ2-5	CSVGSGGETQYF	TGCAGCGTTGGATCGGGGGGAGAGACCCAGTACTTC
NA	TRBV5-1	NA	TRBJ1-1	CASSLDLMNTEAFF	TGCGCCAGCAGCTTAGACCTCATGAACACTGAAGCTTTCTTT
many	TRBV5-4	NA	TRBJ1-2	CASSLDRAYGYTF	TGTGCCAGCAGCTTGGACCGAGCCTATGGCTACACCTTC
NA	TRBV5-5	TRBD2	TRBJ2-3	CASSLDGRADTQYF	TGTGCCAGCAGCTTGGACGGGAGGGCAGATACGCAGTATTTT
once	TRBV9	NA	TRBJ2-1	CASSPLRVSYNEQFF	TGTGCCAGCAGCCCACTGAGAGTCTCCTACAATGAGCAGTTCTTC
NA	TRBV21-1	NA	TRBJ1-5	CASSKALQGVIYQPQHF	TGTGCCAGCAGCAAAGCGCTACAGGGGGTAATTTATCAGCCCCAGCATTTT
NA	TRBV14	TRBD1	TRBJ1-1	CASSTTGGYTEAFF	TGTGCCAGCAGCACTACAGGGGGCTACACTGAAGCTTTCTTT
many	TRBV6-1	TRBD1	TRBJ2-1	CASSGGQGSYNEQFF	TGTGCCAGCAGTGGGGGACAGGGATCGTACAATGAGCAGTTCTTC
few	TRBV5-1	TRBD1	TRBJ1-1	CASSLTTRGRGNTEAFF	TGCGCCAGCAGCCTGACAACCAGGGGGCGGGGGAACACTGAAGCTTTCTTT
NA	TRBV18	NA	TRBJ2-7	CASSPPREQYEQYF	TGTGCCAGCTCACCACCCAGGGAACAATACGAGCAGTACTTC
NA	TRBV12-2	NA	TRBJ2-7	CASRLALRGLAGVHEQYF	TGTGCAAGTCGCTTAGCCCTCCGAGGACTAGCGGGAGTCCACGAGCAGTACTTC
NA	TRBV5-1	TRBD1	TRBJ1-1	CASSYGQGKAFF	TGCGCCAGCAGCTATGGACAGGGGAAAGCTTTCTTT
NA	TRBV19	NA	TRBJ1-2	CASSLTGIGNYGYTF	TGTGCCAGTAGCCTAACAGGGATCGGTAACTATGGCTACACCTTC
NA	TRBV7-2	NA	TRBJ1-5	CASSRDRRNQPQHF	TGTGCCAGCAGCAGAGACCGCCGCAATCAGCCCCAGCATTTT
once	TRBV7-2	NA	TRBJ1-5	CASSPAGQPQHF	TGTGCCAGCAGCCCCGCGGGTCAGCCCCAGCATTTT
NA	TRBV30	NA	TRBJ2-4	CAWSPGGAKNIQYF	TGTGCCTGGAGTCCAGGGGGGGCCAAAAACATTCAGTACTTC
NA	TRBV27	NA	TRBJ1-4	CASSLRGEKLFF	TGTGCCAGCAGTTTACGGGGCGAAAAACTGTTTTTT
NA	TRBV18	TRBD2	TRBJ2-7	CASSPPLAGLYEQYF	TGTGCCAGCTCACCCCCACTAGCGGGACTCTACGAGCAGTACTTC
NA	TRBV28	NA	TRBJ2-1	CASTQAGASSYNEQFF	TGTGCCAGCACCCAGGCGGGGGCTAGCTCCTACAATGAGCAGTTCTTC
NA	TRBV28	NA	TRBJ2-6	CASSLPGAGANVLTF	TGTGCCAGCAGTTTGCCGGGGGCCGGGGCCAACGTCCTGACTTTC
NA	TRBV7-9	NA	TRBJ2-1	CASSFGGSDEQFF	TGTGCCAGCAGCTTTGGGGGGTCTGATGAGCAGTTCTTC
NA	TRBV2	NA	TRBJ2-7	CASKRDFRSYEQYF	TGTGCCAGCAAACGGGACTTTCGCTCCTACGAGCAGTACTTC
NA	TRBV27	TRBD2	TRBJ2-2	CASSLEAGGTGELFF	TGTGCCAGCAGTTTGGAAGCGGGAGGGACCGGGGAGCTGTTTTTT